Here is one T cell receptor (beta chain) with its context. A much bigger clone sits one base away, suggesting this may be a read error. As for time point: newly diagnosed GD, antithyroid drugs for less than 3 months. The TCR library used RNA extracted from PBMCs. This record belongs to a study of regulatory T cells in long-lasting Graves disease. Study overall: Antithyroid drugs had been taken by newly diagnosed Graves' patients for under 3 months.

The germline V gene has CDR1 MNHNS and CDR2 SASEGT. V dropped 4 bases and J dropped 6 bases, with 10 bases sitting between them. CDR3 length equals 13 residues. The TCR beta library used iRepertoire HTBI primers with Arm-PCR amplification of CDR3. TCRdb re-derived calls from the multiplex PCR reads in MiXCR, one entry per CDR3 protein. The table has 400,000 to 500,000 distinct CDR3 sequences, 14% seen once; the top ten hold roughly a sixth. The same sample was also studied in work on T cells in Graves' hyperthyroidism and ophthalmopathy.

V and J are TRBV6-1 and TRBJ1-5, with D possibly matching TRBD1 (6 bases). Here the sequenced sample was peripheral blood mononuclear cells (PBMCs), taken at new diagnosis, from a patient treated with antithyroid drugs. This TCR was sampled from a woman aged 45-60 years with Graves disease. The CDR3 nucleotides read TGTGCCAGCAGTGTACAGGGTAGTCAGCCCCAGCATTTT. Encoded protein: CASSVQGSQPQHF.